This entry lists 25 T cell receptor beta chains sequenced from one sample in a study of CXCR3-negative and CXCR3-positive naive CD8 T cells. Study-level findings and limits: The TRB CDR3s that CXCR3-positive naive cells carried were more hydrophobic than those of CXCR3-negative naive cells.

For these receptors, no antigen is known. The authors prepared UMI-labeled TRB cDNA libraries by 5' RACE. TCRdb re-called the 5' RACE reads; one entry per CDR3 protein, DNA not given. The listing contains about 150,000 distinct CDR3 sequences. The source material was naive CXCR3+ CD8+ T cells from blood. Subset specified: CD45RO-CCR7+CD27+CD95- naive CD8+ T cells expressing CXCR3 (TNR3+). These receptors were taken from a human donor in good health. Some clones in this sample may be carry-over from other donors' samples.

Here the CDR3 reads CASSLDLAGELFF. The rearrangement joins TRBV5-1 to TRBJ2-2. The CDR3 extends over 13 amino acids. Germline assignment: CDR1 SGHRS and CDR2 YFSETQ.

The chain joins TRBV28 to TRBJ2-7. CDR1 and CDR2 from the germline V gene are MDHEN and SYDVKM. This CDR3 contains 14 residues. This chain's CDR3 is CASSLPHNSYEQYF.

This chain joins TRBV12-3 or TRBV12-4 and TRBJ2-7; no DNA is available, so the TRBD1 call from TCRdb remains unchecked. The CDR3 length is 12 residues. CDR3 amino acids: CASTKTGIEQYF.

The genes are TRBV4-1 and TRBJ2-7; TCRdb selects TRBD1, and the lack of DNA leaves this call unchecked. The CDR3 has 15 amino acids. Looked up from germline, CDR1 is MGHRA and CDR2 is YSYEKL. The CDR3 reads CASSQTSQGSYEQYF.

The chain carries TRBV6-2 or TRBV6-3 and TRBJ2-1; the D call of TRBD1 rests on TCRdb alone, since no DNA is present to check it. There are 13 residues in the CDR3. The germline V gene has CDR1 MNHEY and CDR2 SVGEGT. The CDR3 sequence: CASSYGGYNEQFF.

The CDR3 spells CASSPPGTGGNTEAFF. The J gene is TRBJ1-1, the V gene TRBV12-3 or TRBV12-4; the TRBD1 assignment by TCRdb is unverifiable without DNA. This CDR3 has 16 amino acids.

CDR3 region: CARSLGTFYEQYF. The chain has TRBV11-2 and TRBJ2-7; the D call of TRBD2 rests on TCRdb alone, since no DNA is present to check it. The V gene's germline CDR1 is SGHAT and CDR2 FQNNGV. This CDR3 has 13 residues.

The V call is TRBV7-9, the J call TRBJ1-1; without DNA, the TCRdb call of TRBD1 cannot be checked. The CDR3 consists of 12 residues. Germline loops: CDR1 SEHNR, CDR2 FQNEAQ (reference sequence). The CDR3 loop reads CASDPGDTEAFF.

CDR3 amino acids: CASSYSTGDTQYF. This sequence joins TRBV6-5 and TRBJ2-3. The CDR3 spans 13 residues. CDR1 is MNHEY and CDR2 is SVGAGI in the germline V gene.

The chain joins TRBV5-5 to TRBJ1-2. The CDR3 runs 14 residues. Per the germline V gene, CDR1 is SGHKS and CDR2 is YYEKEE (reference sequence). The CDR3 region is CASSWDSANYGYTF.

The chain is built from TRBV12-3 or TRBV12-4 and TRBJ2-3; TCRdb's assignment of TRBD2 cannot be checked, as there is no DNA. CDR3 length: 15 amino acids. CDR3 amino acids: CASSPSGRGADTQYF.

This rearrangement joins TRBV4-1 to TRBJ2-7; TCRdb's D call of TRBD1 is untestable without DNA. CDR3 length: 15 residues. CDR1 and CDR2 (germline): MGHRA, YSYEKL. The CDR3 sequence: CASSETGTGAYEQYF.

The chain carries TRBV6-6 and TRBJ2-1; as DNA is missing, the TRBD2 call by TCRdb cannot be tested. Germline CDR1 is MNHNY and CDR2 is SVGAGI (reference sequence). The length of the CDR3 is 20 residues. CDR3 amino acids: CASSYPTGTSGSLSYNEQFF.

The chain joins TRBV7-9 to TRBJ2-7. The CDR3 is made up of 11 amino acids. Per germline, CDR1 SEHNR and CDR2 FQNEAQ (reference sequence). Here the CDR3 reads CASSLTREQYF.

This rearrangement joins TRBV7-6 to TRBJ2-7; TCRdb returns TRBD1, unconfirmable since there is no DNA. The CDR3 spans 17 residues. Germline CDR1 and CDR2: SGHVS and FNYEAQ. CDR3 sequence reads: CASSLAWGTGTDYEQYF.

V is TRBV9 and J is TRBJ1-1. Germline CDR1 reads SGDLS; CDR2 reads YYNGEE. The CDR3 extends over 12 amino acids. The CDR3 loop reads CASSGVNTEAFF.

V is TRBV12-3 or TRBV12-4 and J is TRBJ1-1; TCRdb's D call, TRBD1, is unchecked because there is no DNA. The CDR3 totals 17 residues. CDR3 loop: CASSPSGQPPWDTEAFF.

The chain couples TRBV12-3 or TRBV12-4 to TRBJ2-7; the D call from TCRdb, TRBD1, cannot be confirmed without DNA. The CDR3 length is 15 residues. CDR3 sequence: CASSFYRDPSYEQYF.

The chain carries TRBV4-2 and TRBJ2-7. The germline V gene has CDR1 LGHNA and CDR2 YNFKEQ. This CDR3 is built from 13 residues. The CDR3 spells CASSQELSYEQYF.

CDR3 residues: CASSFRGLAAQETQYF. This chain joins TRBV12-3 or TRBV12-4 and TRBJ2-5; TCRdb proposes TRBD2, but this gene call is untestable without DNA. There are 16 residues in the CDR3.

CDR3 in amino acids: CATRGGLGHNEQFF. The genes are TRBV3-1 and TRBJ2-1; there is no DNA to check the TCRdb D call of TRBD1. Germline V gene lookup returns CDR1 LGHDT and CDR2 YNNKEL (reference sequence). CDR3 length equals 14 residues.

The chain uses TRBV27 and TRBJ2-1; there is no DNA to check the TCRdb D call of TRBD2. This CDR3 is built from 19 residues. From germline, CDR1 is MNHEY and CDR2 SMNVEV (reference sequence). CDR3 loop: CASSPLPIFGTSEENEQFF.

This sequence joins TRBV28 and TRBJ2-3; as DNA is missing, the TRBD1 call by TCRdb cannot be tested. Germline lookup yields CDR1 MDHEN and CDR2 SYDVKM. This CDR3 contains 16 residues. The CDR3 loop is CASSPPTGVQRDTQYF.

V gene TRBV12-3 or TRBV12-4 combines with J gene TRBJ2-1. This CDR3 has 18 amino acids. CDR3 residues: CASSLSGHFKLSYNEQFF.

The rearrangement uses TRBV11-1 and TRBJ2-7. The CDR3 loop spans 17 amino acids. Germline V CDR1 and CDR2: SGHAT, FQDESV (reference sequence). CDR3 region: CASSSALIGGDSYEQYF.